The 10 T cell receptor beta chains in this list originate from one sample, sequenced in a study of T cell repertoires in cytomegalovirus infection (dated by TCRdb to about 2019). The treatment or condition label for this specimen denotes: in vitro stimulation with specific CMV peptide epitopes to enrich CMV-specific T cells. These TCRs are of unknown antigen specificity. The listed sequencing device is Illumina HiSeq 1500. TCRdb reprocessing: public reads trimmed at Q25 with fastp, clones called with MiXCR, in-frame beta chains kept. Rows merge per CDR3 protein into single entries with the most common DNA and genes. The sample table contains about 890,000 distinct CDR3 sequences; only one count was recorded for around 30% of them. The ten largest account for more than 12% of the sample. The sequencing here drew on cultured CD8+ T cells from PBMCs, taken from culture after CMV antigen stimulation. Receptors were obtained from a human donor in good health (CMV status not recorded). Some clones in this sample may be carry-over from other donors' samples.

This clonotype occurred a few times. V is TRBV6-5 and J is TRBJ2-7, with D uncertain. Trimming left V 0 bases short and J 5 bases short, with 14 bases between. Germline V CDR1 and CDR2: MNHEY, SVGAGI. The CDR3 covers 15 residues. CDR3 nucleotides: TGTGCCAGCAGTTACTCGAATGGGCTGGGCAACGAGCAGTACTTC. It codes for CASSYSNGLGNEQYF.

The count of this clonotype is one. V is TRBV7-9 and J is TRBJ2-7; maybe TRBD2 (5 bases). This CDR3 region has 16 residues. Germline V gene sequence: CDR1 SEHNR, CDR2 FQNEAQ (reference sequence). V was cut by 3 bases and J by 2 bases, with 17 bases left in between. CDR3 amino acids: CASSLDTGDGAYEQYF. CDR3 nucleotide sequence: TGTGCCAGCAGCTTGGATACCGGAGACGGGGCCTACGAGCAGTACTTC.

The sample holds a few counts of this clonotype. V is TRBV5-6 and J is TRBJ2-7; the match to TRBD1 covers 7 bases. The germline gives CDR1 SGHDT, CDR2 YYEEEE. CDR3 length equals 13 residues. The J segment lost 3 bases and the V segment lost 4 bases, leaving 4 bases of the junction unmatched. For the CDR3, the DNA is TGTGCCAGCAGCAGGACAGGTGTCTACGAGCAGTACTTC. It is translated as CASSRTGVYEQYF.

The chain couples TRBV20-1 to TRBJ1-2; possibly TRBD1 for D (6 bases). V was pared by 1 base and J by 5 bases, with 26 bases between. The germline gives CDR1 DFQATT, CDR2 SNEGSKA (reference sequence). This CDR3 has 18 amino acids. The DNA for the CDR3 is TGCAGTGCTAGAGTCTCGCACGTCAGGACAGACCCGTTATATGGCTACACCTTC. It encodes CSARVSHVRTDPLYGYTF.

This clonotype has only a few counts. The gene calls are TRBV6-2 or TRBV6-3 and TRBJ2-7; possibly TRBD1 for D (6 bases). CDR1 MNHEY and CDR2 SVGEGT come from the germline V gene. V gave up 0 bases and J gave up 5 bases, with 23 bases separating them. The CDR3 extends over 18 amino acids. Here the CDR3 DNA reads TGTGCCAGCAGTTACTCTAATTACAGGGAGAAACCTAGAGACGAGCAGTACGTC. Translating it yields CASSYSNYREKPRDEQYV.

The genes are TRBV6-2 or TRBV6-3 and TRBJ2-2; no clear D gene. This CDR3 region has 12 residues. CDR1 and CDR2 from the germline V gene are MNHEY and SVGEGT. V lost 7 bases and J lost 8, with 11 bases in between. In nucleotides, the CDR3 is TGTGCCAGCACCTTTGGTCCGGGGGAGCTGTTTTTT. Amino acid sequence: CASTFGPGELFF.

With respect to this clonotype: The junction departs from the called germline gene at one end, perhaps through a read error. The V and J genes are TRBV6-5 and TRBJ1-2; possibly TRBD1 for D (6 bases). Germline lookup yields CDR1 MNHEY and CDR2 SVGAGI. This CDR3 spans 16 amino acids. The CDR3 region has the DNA TGTGCCAGCAGTTATATCAAGAGGGGGGCGCCTTATGGCTATACCTTC. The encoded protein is CASSYIKRGAPYGYTF.

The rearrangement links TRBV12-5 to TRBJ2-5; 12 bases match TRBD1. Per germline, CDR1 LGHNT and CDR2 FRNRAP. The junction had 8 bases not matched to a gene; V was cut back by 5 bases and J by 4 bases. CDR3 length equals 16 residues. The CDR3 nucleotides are TGTGCTAGTGGTCCCCGGGACAGGGGGCCGGGAGAGACCCAGTACTTC. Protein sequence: CASGPRDRGPGETQYF.

CDR3 sequence (DNA): TGTGCCAGCGGAGACAGGGCTGTGGCCAACGTCCTGACTTTC. This translates into CASGDRAVANVLTF. The genes are TRBV7-6 and TRBJ2-6; TRBD1 aligns across 7 bases. The CDR3 totals 14 residues. After removal of 8 bases from V and 6 bases from J, the junction contained 7 bases not matched to a gene. The V gene's germline CDR1 is SGHVS and CDR2 FNYEAQ.

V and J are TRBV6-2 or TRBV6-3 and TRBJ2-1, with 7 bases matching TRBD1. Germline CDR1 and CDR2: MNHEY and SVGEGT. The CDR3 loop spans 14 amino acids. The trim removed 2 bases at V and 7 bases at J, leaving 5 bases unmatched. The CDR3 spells CASSYGRGMNEQFF. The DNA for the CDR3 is TGTGCCAGCAGTTACGGCAGGGGGATGAATGAGCAGTTCTTC.